Below, 13 T cell receptor beta chains from the same sample are listed, as sequenced in a study of shared clonotypes between healthy human individuals. Selected positively for CCR7 and CD45RO-negative, naive CD8 cells excluded terminally differentiated effector memory CD45RA+ cells. This table comes from immunoSEQ multiplex PCR, and its TCRdb copy is limited to in-frame clones, with some not included. The sample consists of about 580,000 clones, roughly 98% of them appearing once. Sequencing used naive CD8+ T cells sorted from blood. These receptor sequences come from a man aged 25-40 years in good health.

The chain carries TRBV9 and TRBJ1-4; D gene unclear. Germline CDR1 SGDLS, CDR2 YYNGEE. Trimming cost V 3 bases and J 2 bases, with 11 bases left between them. The CDR3 sequence is 15 residues long. The CDR3 nucleotides are TGTGCCAGCAGCGCTCCGTCGTCGACTAATGAAAAACTGTTTTTT. Protein: CASSAPSSTNEKLFF.

This clone has just a few counts. The sample holds other DNA sequences that translate to the same CDR3. This chain links TRBV27 with TRBJ1-1; the D is unclear. Germline-derived CDR1 and CDR2 are MNHEY and SMNVEV (reference sequence). The CDR3 has 13 residues. V shed 2 bases and J shed 1 base, with 5 bases lying between them. The CDR3 loop is CASSLGGNTEAFF. As DNA, the CDR3 is TGTGCCAGCAGTTTAGGCGGGAACACTGAAGCTTTCTTT.

The gene calls are TRBV27 and TRBJ2-7; TRBD2 agrees at 9 bases. This CDR3 has 14 amino acids. Per the germline V gene, CDR1 is MNHEY and CDR2 is SMNVEV (reference sequence). V lost 3 bases and J lost 3; bases outside the gene matches: 3. This CDR3 is CASSFLAGVYEQYF. CDR3 nucleotides: TGTGCCAGCAGTTTTTTAGCGGGAGTCTACGAGCAGTACTTC.

This chain uses TRBV5-1 with TRBJ1-2; tentatively, D is TRBD1 (5 bases). The CDR3 runs to 13 residues. Germline assignment: CDR1 SGHRS and CDR2 YFSETQ. Trimming took 4 bases from V and 8 from J, leaving 15 bases between them. CDR3 amino acids: CASSPFGGRGYTF. CDR3 coding DNA: TGCGCCAGCAGCCCCTTTGGGGGTCGGGGCTACACCTTC.

This clone was recorded once. The chain couples TRBV4-3 to TRBJ2-7; 10 bases are shared with TRBD2. The CDR3 spans 19 residues. Germline V gene data show CDR1 as LGHNA and CDR2 as YSLEER. V was clipped by 1 base and J by 5 bases; unmatched bases: 17. The CDR3 region is CASSQAPSGLAGVSHEQYF. The CDR3 nucleotides read TGCGCCAGCAGCCAAGCACCCAGCGGGCTAGCGGGAGTTTCCCACGAGCAGTACTTC.

The CDR3 DNA reads TGTGCCAGCAGTCTCTGGACTAGCGGGAGCGAGCAGTACTTC. Residues: CASSLWTSGSEQYF. This rearrangement joins TRBV27 to TRBJ2-7; 13 bases align to TRBD2. With 5 bases clipped from V and 6 bases from J, the junction kept 4 bases outside the gene matches. This CDR3 contains 14 residues. Germline V CDR1 and CDR2: MNHEY, SMNVEV (reference sequence).

The V gene is TRBV4-1, the J gene TRBJ2-7, with D possibly called TRBD1 or TRBD2 (5 bases each). CDR1 MGHRA and CDR2 YSYEKL come from the germline V gene. The CDR3 is made up of 15 amino acids. V was clipped by 2 bases and J by 7 bases, with 18 bases between them. CDR3 sequence: CASSQILQGPGEQYF. The CDR3 DNA is TGCGCCAGCAGCCAAATCCTGCAGGGCCCGGGGGAGCAGTACTTC.

This chain connects TRBV7-6 to TRBJ1-4; 7 bases line up with TRBD1. Trimming removed 4 bases from V and 7 bases from J; junction bases left unmatched: 18. The CDR3 consists of 18 residues. Germline V lookup: CDR1 SGHVS, CDR2 FNYEAQ. CDR3 nucleotides: TGTGCCAGCAGCTCCCTAGGGACAGTCGGATTTCAAGGTGAAAAACTGTTTTTT. Residues: CASSSLGTVGFQGEKLFF.

The rearrangement links TRBV27 to TRBJ2-5, with TRBD1 matching over 9 bases. V trimming: 6 bases; J trimming: 1 base; junction bases outside the gene matches: 9. The CDR3 sequence is 16 residues long. Per germline, CDR1 MNHEY and CDR2 SMNVEV (reference sequence). Here the CDR3 DNA reads TGTGCCAGCAGATCACACCGGACAGGGGCCCAAGAGACCCAGTACTTC. It codes for CASRSHRTGAQETQYF.

CDR3 DNA sequence: TGTGCCAGCAGCGTAGTAGGGTTTGCAGCGGGAGCACGGTACAATGAGCAGTTCTTC. Amino acid sequence: CASSVVGFAAGARYNEQFF. The chain has TRBV9 and TRBJ2-1, with 8 nucleotides matching TRBD2. V dropped 0 bases and J dropped 4; count of bases not matched to a gene: 15. The CDR3 is 19 residues long. Looked up from germline, CDR1 is SGDLS and CDR2 is YYNGEE.

The V and J genes are TRBV11-2 and TRBJ2-5, with 8 bases that match TRBD1. Per the germline V gene, CDR1 is SGHAT and CDR2 is FQNNGV. This CDR3 spans 15 amino acids. Trimming removed 5 bases from V and 2 bases from J; junction bases left unmatched: 7. The CDR3 sequence is CASSRTGSRQETQYF. CDR3 DNA sequence: TGTGCCAGCAGCAGGACAGGGAGCCGGCAAGAGACCCAGTACTTC.

V gene TRBV5-1 combines with J gene TRBJ1-4; weak D call: TRBD1 (5 bases). CDR1 and CDR2 from the germline V gene are SGHRS and YFSETQ. The CDR3 length is 14 residues. Between the trimmed V and J ends, which lost 2 bases and 5 bases, there was a span of 10 bases. Written as DNA, the CDR3 is TGCGCCAGCAGCTTACGGTGGGGCAATGAAAAACTGTTTTTT. Encoded protein: CASSLRWGNEKLFF. Filled out from reference TRBV5-1 and TRBJ1-4, the complete variable domain reads KAGVTQTPRYLIKTRGQQVTLSCSPISGHRSVSWYQQTPGQGLQFLFEYFSETQRNKGNFPGRFSGRQFSNSRSEMNVSTLELGDSALYLCASSLRWGNEKLFFGSGTQLSVL.

The chain is built from TRBV27 and TRBJ2-7; 11 bases match TRBD1. The CDR3 contains 15 residues. Trimming took 3 bases from V and 0 from J; bases not matched to a gene: 1. CDR1 is MNHEY and CDR2 is SMNVEV in the germline V gene (reference sequence). The CDR3 DNA reads TGTGCCAGCAGTTTGGGGACAGGGGGCTCCTACGAGCAGTACTTC. It specifies CASSLGTGGSYEQYF.